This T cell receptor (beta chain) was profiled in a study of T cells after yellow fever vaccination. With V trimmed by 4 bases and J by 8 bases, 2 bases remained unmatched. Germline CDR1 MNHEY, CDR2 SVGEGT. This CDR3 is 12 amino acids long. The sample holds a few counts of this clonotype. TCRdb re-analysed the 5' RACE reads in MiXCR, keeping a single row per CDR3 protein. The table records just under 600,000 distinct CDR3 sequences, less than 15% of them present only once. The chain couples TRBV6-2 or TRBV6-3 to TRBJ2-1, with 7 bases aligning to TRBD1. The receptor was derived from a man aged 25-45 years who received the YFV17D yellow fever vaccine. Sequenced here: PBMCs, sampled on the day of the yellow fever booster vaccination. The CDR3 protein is CASSFQGDEQFF. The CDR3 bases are TGTGCCAGCAGTTTCCAGGGGGATGAGCAGTTCTTC.